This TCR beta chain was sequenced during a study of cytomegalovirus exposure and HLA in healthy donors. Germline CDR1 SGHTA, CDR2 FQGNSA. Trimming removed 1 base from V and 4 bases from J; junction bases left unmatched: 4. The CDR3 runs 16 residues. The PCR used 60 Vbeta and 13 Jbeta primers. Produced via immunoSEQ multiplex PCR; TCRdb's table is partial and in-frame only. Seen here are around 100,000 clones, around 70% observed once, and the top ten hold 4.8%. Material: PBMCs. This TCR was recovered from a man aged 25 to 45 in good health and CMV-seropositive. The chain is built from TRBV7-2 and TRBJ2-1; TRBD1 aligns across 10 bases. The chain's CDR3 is CASSLEAGQGYNEQFF. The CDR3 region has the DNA TGTGCCAGCAGCTTAGAGGCGGGACAGGGGTACAATGAGCAGTTCTTC.